A selection of T cell receptor beta chains follows, all from one sample in a study of metastatic and nonmetastatic thyroid tumors. TCRdb redid the clone calls on the PCR reads using MiXCR. The table shows over 10,000 clones, with around 29% occurring only once. The sequenced material came from tumor tissue. Source of these receptors: a male donor with papillary thyroid cancer or a benign thyroid nodule (not recorded which). Some clones in this sample may be carry-over from other donors' samples. CDR3s include the opening cysteine and the closing phenylalanine or tryptophan. D genes are given only for firm matches. Some rows mark clone size as missing; the rest say once, few, many or name a class of expanded clone.

. | TRBJ1-6 | . | TRBV2 | TGTGCCAGCAGGAGGACAGAGCATTCACCCCTCCACTTT | CASRRTEHSPLHF
TRBD2 | TRBJ2-3 | . | TRBV7-3 | TGTGCCAGCAGCTATATAGCGGGAGGCCCCCTAGATACGCAGTATTTT | CASSYIAGGPLDTQYF
TRBD1 | TRBJ1-1 | . | TRBV6-1 | TGTGCCAGCAGGCGGACAGGGTCGCTACCAACTGAAGCTTTCTTT | CASRRTGSLPTEAFF
TRBD1 | TRBJ2-1 | . | TRBV18 | TGTGCCAGCTCACCGGGACAGGGGGCTCTGGAGCAGTTCTTC | CASSPGQGALEQFF
TRBD1 | TRBJ2-7 | . | TRBV7-3 | TGTGCCAGCAGCTTAACGGGACAGTTCTACGAGCAGTACTTC | CASSLTGQFYEQYF
TRBD1 | TRBJ1-2 | . | TRBV7-9 | TGTGCCAGCAGCCCGTGCGACAGGGCATATGGCTACACCTTC | CASSPCDRAYGYTF
. | TRBJ2-2 | few | TRBV6-1 | TGTGCCAGCAATAATTTGGTGAACACCGGGGAGCTGTTTTTT | CASNNLVNTGELFF
. | TRBJ1-4 | . | TRBV30 | TGTGCCTGGAGGGGACTACCAACTAATGAAAAACTGTTTTTT | CAWRGLPTNEKLFF
. | TRBJ1-5 | . | TRBV30 | TGTGCCTGGTCCGGTGGCATAGACAGCGGTGGACAGCCCCAGCATTTT | CAWSGGIDSGGQPQHF
. | TRBJ2-1 | . | TRBV6-1 | TGTGCCAGCAGGCCCCCGGTCTACATTGATCAGATCTTC | CASRPPVYIDQIF
TRBD2 | TRBJ2-5 | . | TRBV6-2/TRBV6-3 | TGTGCCAGCAGTCCCGGACTAGCGGGGGGGCAAGAGACCCAGTACTTC | CASSPGLAGGQETQYF
. | TRBJ2-7 | few | TRBV20-1 | TGCAGTGCTAGAGATCGTAGATCCTACGGGCAGTACTTC | CSARDRRSYGQYF
TRBD1 | TRBJ2-7 | . | TRBV20-1 | TGCAGTGCTGGGACAGACTCCTACGAGCAGTACTTC | CSAGTDSYEQYF
TRBD1 | TRBJ1-4 | once | TRBV4-3 | TGCGCCAGCAGCCGAGGACAGGGAGGGGAAAAACTGTTTTTT | CASSRGQGGEKLFF
. | TRBJ1-1 | few | TRBV3-1 | TGTGCCAGCAGCCAGAGGACGGTGAACACTGAAGCTTTCTTT | CASSQRTVNTEAFF
. | TRBJ1-5 | medium-sized | TRBV27 | TGTGCCAGCAGTTTAAAAGTGGGGTATAATCAGCCCCAGCATTTT | CASSLKVGYNQPQHF
. | TRBJ2-7 | few | TRBV27 | TGTGCCAGCAGTTTTAGGAGGAGCCCCTCCTACGAGCAGTACTTC | CASSFRRSPSYEQYF
. | TRBJ1-1 | . | TRBV6-2/TRBV6-3 | TGTGCCAGCAGTTACGGACCAGCCAAAGCTTTCTTT | CASSYGPAKAFF
. | TRBJ1-1 | . | TRBV20-1 | TGCAGTGCTAGAGTGGACACTCTGGTTTTCTTT | CSARVDTLVFF
. | TRBJ2-7 | few | TRBV6-6 | TGTGCCAGCAGTTACCCATGTCGTCCCGAGCAGTACTTC | CASSYPCRPEQYF
TRBD2 | TRBJ2-1 | large | TRBV11-2 | TGTGCCAGCAGACTGAGCGGGGGGGCCTCGAATGAGCAGTTCTTC | CASRLSGGASNEQFF
. | TRBJ1-4 | medium-sized | TRBV5-1 | TGCGCCAGCAGCTTTCAGGGGTTTACTGAAAAACTGTTTTTT | CASSFQGFTEKLFF
. | TRBJ1-4 | many | TRBV7-9 | TGTGCCAGCAGCTCCACGGGACCTCAAGAAAAACTGTTTTTT | CASSSTGPQEKLFF
TRBD2 | TRBJ2-3 | few | TRBV25-1 | TGTGCCAGCAGTGATCTAGCGGGGGGGCGGGATACGCAGTATTTT | CASSDLAGGRDTQYF
. | TRBJ2-7 | few | TRBV6-1 | TGTGCCAGCAGGCCCGGGAGCTATTCCTACGAGCAGTACTTC | CASRPGSYSYEQYF